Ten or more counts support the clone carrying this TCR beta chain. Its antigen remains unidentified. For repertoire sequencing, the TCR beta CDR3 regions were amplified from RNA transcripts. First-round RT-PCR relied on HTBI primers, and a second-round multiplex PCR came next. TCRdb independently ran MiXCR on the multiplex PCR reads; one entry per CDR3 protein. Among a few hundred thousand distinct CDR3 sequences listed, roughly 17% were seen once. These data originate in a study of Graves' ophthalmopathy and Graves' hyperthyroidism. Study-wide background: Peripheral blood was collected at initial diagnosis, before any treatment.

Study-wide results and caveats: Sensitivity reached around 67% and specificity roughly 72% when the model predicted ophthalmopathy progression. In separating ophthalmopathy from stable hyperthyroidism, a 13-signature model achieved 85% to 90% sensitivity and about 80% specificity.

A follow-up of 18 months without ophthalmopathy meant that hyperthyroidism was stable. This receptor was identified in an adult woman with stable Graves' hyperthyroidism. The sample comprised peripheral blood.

The CDR3 nucleotides are TGTGCCAGCAGTTTAAACAGGGGCAATCAGCCCCAGCATTTT. This gives the protein CASSLNRGNQPQHF. This rearrangement joins TRBV27 to TRBJ1-5, with D perhaps TRBD1 (6 bases). The CDR3 is made up of 14 amino acids. The germline V gene encodes CDR1 MNHEY and CDR2 SMNVEV (reference sequence). Trimming removed 2 bases at V and 2 bases at J, with 7 bases between.